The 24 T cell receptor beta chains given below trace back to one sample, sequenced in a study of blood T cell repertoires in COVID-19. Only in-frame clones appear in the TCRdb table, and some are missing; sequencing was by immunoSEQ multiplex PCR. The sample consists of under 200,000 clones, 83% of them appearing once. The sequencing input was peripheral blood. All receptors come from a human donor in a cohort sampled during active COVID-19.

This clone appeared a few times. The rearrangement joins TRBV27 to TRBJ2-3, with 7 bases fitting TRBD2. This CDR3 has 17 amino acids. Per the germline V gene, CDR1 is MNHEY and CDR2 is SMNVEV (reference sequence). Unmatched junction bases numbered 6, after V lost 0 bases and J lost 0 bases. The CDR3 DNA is TGTGCCAGCAGTTTATCGGGTGCGGGGGTAAGCACAGATACGCAGTATTTT. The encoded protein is CASSLSGAGVSTDTQYF.

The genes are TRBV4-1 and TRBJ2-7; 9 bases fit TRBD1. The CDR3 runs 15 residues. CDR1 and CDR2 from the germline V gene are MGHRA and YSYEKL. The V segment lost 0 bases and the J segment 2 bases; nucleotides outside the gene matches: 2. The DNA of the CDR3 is TGCGCCAGCAGCCAAGAACAGGGGGCAACCTACGAGCAGTACTTC. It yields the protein CASSQEQGATYEQYF.

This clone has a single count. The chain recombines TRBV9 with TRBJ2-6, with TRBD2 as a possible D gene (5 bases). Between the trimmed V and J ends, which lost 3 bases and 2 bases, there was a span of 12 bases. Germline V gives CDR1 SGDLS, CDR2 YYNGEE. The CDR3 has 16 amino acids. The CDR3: CASSALGEPGANVLTF. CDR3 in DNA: TGTGCCAGCAGCGCCCTTGGGGAGCCTGGGGCCAACGTCCTGACTTTC. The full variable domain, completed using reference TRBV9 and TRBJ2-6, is DSGVTQTPKHLITATGQRVTLRCSPRSGDLSVYWYQQSLDQGLQFLIQYYNGEERAKGNILERFSAQQFPDLHSELNLSSLELGDSALYFCASSALGEPGANVLTFGAGSRLTVL.

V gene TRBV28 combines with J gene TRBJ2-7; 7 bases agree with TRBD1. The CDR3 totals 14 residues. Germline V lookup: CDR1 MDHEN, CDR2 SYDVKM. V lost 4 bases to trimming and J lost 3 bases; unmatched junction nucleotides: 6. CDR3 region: CASSSGTDNYEQYF. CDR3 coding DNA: TGTGCCAGCAGTTCCGGGACAGATAACTACGAGCAGTACTTC.

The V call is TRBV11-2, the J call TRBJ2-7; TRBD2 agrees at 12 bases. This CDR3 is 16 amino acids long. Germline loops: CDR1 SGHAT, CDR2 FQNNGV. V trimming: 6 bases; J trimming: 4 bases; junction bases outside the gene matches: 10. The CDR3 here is CASSKILAGGIYEQYF. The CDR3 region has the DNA TGTGCCAGCAGTAAGATTCTAGCGGGGGGGATATACGAGCAGTACTTC.

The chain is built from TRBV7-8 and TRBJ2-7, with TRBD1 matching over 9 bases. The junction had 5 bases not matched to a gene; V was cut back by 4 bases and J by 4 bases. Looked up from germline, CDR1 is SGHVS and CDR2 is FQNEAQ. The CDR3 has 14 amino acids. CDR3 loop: CASSYLTGGYEQYF. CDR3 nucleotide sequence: TGTGCCAGCAGCTATCTGACAGGGGGTTACGAGCAGTACTTC.

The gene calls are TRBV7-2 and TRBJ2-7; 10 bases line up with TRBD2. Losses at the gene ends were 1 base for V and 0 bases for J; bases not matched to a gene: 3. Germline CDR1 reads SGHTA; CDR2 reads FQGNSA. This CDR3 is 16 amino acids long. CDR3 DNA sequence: TGTGCCAGCAGCTTAGGACTAGCGGGCGGCTCCTACGAGCAGTACTTC. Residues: CASSLGLAGGSYEQYF.

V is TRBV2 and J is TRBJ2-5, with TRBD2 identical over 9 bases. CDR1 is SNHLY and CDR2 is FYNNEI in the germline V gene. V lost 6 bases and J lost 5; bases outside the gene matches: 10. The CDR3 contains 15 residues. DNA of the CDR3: TGTGCCAGCAGCGGTAATAGCGGGAGAGTGGAGACCCAGTACTTC. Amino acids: CASSGNSGRVETQYF.

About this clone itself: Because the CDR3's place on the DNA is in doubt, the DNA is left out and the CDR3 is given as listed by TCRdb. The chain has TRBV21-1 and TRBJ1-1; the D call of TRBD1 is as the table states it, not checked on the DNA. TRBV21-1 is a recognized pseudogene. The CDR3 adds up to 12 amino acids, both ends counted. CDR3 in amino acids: CASSKFGAGAFF.

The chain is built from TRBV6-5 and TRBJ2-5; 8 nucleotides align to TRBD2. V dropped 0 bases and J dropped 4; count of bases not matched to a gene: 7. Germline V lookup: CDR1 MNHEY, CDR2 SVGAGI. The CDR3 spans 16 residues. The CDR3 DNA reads TGTGCCAGCAGTTACTCACCCGGGGGGGCCGGAGAGACCCAGTACTTC. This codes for CASSYSPGGAGETQYF.

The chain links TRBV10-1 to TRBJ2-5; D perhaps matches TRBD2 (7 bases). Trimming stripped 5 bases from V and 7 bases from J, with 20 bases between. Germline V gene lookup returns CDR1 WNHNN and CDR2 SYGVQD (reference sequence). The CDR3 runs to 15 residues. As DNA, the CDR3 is TGCGCCAGCAGTCCCGGGGGGCAGGCCGGAGGGACCCAGTACTTC. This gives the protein CASSPGGQAGGTQYF.

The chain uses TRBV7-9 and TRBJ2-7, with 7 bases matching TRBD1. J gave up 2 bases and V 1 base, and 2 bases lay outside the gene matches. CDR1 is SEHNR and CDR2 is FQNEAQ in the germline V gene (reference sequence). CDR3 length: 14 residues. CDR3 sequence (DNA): TGTGCCAGCAGCTTAGAACAGGGGCCCTACGAGCAGTACTTC. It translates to CASSLEQGPYEQYF.

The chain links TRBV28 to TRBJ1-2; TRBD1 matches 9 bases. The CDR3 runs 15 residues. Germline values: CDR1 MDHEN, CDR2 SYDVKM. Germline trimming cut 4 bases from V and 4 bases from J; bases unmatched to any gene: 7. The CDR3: CASSSGQGWVYGYTF. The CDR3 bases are TGTGCCAGCAGTTCCGGACAGGGGTGGGTCTATGGCTACACCTTC.

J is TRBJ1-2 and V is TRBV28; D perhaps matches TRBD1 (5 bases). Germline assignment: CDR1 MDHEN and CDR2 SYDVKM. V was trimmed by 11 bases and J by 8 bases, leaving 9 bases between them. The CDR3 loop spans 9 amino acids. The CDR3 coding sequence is TGTGCCTCGGGGGTCGGCTACACCTTC. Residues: CASGVGYTF.

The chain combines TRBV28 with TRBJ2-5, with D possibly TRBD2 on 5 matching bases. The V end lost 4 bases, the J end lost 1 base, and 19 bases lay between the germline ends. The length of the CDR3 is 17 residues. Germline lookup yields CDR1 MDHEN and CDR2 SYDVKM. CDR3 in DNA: TGTGCCAGCAGTTCGCTCATGTGGAGGACCACCCAAGAGACCCAGTACTTC. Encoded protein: CASSSLMWRTTQETQYF.

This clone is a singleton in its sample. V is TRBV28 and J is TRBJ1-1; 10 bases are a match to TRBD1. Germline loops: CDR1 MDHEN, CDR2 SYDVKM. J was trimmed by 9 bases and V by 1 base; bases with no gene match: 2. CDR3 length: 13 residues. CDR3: CASSLSTGGKAFF. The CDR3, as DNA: TGTGCCAGCAGTTTATCGACAGGGGGCAAAGCTTTCTTT.

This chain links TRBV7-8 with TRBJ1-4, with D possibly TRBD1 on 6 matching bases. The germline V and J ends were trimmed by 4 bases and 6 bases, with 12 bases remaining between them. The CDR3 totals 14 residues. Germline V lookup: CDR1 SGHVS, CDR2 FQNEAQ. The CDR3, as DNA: TGTGCCAGCAGCTCAGACAGGAGGCATGAAAAACTGTTTTTT. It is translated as CASSSDRRHEKLFF.

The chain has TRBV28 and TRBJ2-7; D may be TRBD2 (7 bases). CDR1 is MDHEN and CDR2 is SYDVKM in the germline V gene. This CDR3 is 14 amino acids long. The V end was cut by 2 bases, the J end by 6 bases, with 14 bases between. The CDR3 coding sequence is TGTGCCAGCAGTTTAGCCCAGGGGAGGGTCGAGCAGTACTTC. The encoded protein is CASSLAQGRVEQYF.

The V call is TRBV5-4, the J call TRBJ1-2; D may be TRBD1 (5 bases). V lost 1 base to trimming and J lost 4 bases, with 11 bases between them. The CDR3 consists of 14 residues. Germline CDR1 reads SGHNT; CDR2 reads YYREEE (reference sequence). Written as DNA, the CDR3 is TGTGCCAGCAGCTTGCAAGGGGTCGGCTATGGCTACACCTTC. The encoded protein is CASSLQGVGYGYTF.

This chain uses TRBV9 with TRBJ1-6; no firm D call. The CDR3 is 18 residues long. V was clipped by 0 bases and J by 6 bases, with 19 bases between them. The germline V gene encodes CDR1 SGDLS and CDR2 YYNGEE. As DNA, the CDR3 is TGTGCCAGCAGCGTAGACCCAGGCGCCTCATTTTCTAATTCACCCCTCCACTTT. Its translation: CASSVDPGASFSNSPLHF.

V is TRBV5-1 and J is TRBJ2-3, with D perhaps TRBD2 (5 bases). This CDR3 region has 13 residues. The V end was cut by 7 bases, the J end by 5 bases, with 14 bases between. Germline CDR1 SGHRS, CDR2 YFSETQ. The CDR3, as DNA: TGCGCCAGCCATCCTGGGGAGATAGATACGCAGTATTTT. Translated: CASHPGEIDTQYF.

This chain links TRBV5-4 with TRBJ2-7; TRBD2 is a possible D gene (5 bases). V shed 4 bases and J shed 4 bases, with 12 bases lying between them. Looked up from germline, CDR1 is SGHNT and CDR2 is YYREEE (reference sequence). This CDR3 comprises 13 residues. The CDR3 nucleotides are TGTGCCAGCAGCCCACGGACTGATTACGAGCAGTACTTC. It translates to CASSPRTDYEQYF. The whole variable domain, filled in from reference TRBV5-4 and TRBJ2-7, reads ETGVTQSPTHLIKTRGQQVTLRCSSQSGHNTVSWYQQALGQGPQFIFQYYREEENGRGNFPPRFSGLQFPNYSSELNVNALELDDSALYLCASSPRTDYEQYFGPGTRLTVT.

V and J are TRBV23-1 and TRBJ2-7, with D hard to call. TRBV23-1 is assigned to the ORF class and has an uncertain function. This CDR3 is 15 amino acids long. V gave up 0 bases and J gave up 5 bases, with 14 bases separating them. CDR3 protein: CASSQSERPSDEQYF. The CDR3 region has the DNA TGCGCCAGCAGTCAATCCGAGCGCCCATCCGACGAGCAGTACTTC.

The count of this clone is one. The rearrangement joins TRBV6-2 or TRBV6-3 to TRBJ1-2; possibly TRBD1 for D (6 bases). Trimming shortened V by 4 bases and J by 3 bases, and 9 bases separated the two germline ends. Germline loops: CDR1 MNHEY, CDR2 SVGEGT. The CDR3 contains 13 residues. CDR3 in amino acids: CASSSTGYYGYTF. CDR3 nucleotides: TGTGCCAGCAGTTCAACAGGGTACTATGGCTACACCTTC.